One and the same sample provided the 28 T cell receptor beta chains below, sequenced in a study of CXCR3-negative and CXCR3-positive naive CD8 T cells. Study-wide results and limits: CXCR3-positive naive cells carried more hydrophobic TRB CDR3s than CXCR3-negative naive cells did.

These receptors' antigens are unknown. It was by 5' RACE with UMI labels that the TRB cDNA libraries were prepared. TCRdb processed the 5' RACE reads again and assigns one entry to each CDR3 protein, with no DNA. The sample table sets out approximately 100,000 distinct CDR3 sequences. Input material: naive CXCR3+ CD8+ T cells from blood. Specified subset: CD45RO-CCR7+CD27+CD95- naive CD8+ T cells expressing CXCR3 (TNR3+). These TCRs come from a human donor in good health. Some clones in this sample may be carry-over from other donors' samples.

The chain joins TRBV19 to TRBJ1-5; no DNA is available, so the TRBD1 call from TCRdb remains unchecked. The CDR3 has 17 residues. Germline lookup yields CDR1 LNHDA and CDR2 SQIVND (reference sequence). The CDR3 protein is CASSSLLLGHSNQPQHF.

CDR3 protein: CASSYSGTEYEQYF. The chain joins TRBV5-1 to TRBJ2-7; TCRdb outputs TRBD1, but without DNA this stays unchecked. The CDR3 totals 14 residues. The germline CDR1 and CDR2 sequences are SGHRS and YFSETQ.

The V call is TRBV20-1, the J call TRBJ2-5. CDR3 size: 15 residues. Germline CDR1 reads DFQATT; CDR2 reads SNEGSKA (reference sequence). This chain's CDR3 is CSASGEAGIQETQYF.

The chain links TRBV5-1 to TRBJ2-1; TCRdb outputs TRBD1, but without DNA this stays unchecked. The V gene's germline CDR1 is SGHRS and CDR2 YFSETQ. The CDR3 spans 16 residues. This CDR3 reads CASKSRGGDSYNEQFF.

The chain links TRBV14 to TRBJ2-7; TCRdb returns TRBD2, unconfirmable since there is no DNA. Germline lookup yields CDR1 SGHDN and CDR2 FVKESK. The CDR3 has 14 amino acids. The CDR3 sequence is CASSPTGRVDEQYF.

The rearrangement links TRBV28 to TRBJ2-7. Germline CDR1 is MDHEN and CDR2 is SYDVKM. The CDR3 consists of 11 residues. The CDR3 loop reads CASSFWYEQYF.

The V gene is TRBV15, the J gene TRBJ2-7; the TRBD1 assignment by TCRdb is unverifiable without DNA. The germline gives CDR1 LNHNV, CDR2 YYDKDF (reference sequence). The CDR3 covers 16 residues. The CDR3 protein is CATRDKDRENPYEQYF.

This rearrangement joins TRBV5-1 to TRBJ1-1. The CDR3 spans 15 residues. Looked up from germline, CDR1 is SGHRS and CDR2 is YFSETQ. CDR3 in amino acids: CASSSAGSVDTEAFF.

The genes are TRBV4-2 and TRBJ2-7; the TRBD2 assignment by TCRdb is unverifiable without DNA. This CDR3 comprises 15 residues. Per the germline V gene, CDR1 is LGHNA and CDR2 is YNFKEQ. This chain's CDR3 is CASTTERGPAYEQYF.

The chain combines TRBV12-3 or TRBV12-4 with TRBJ2-7; no DNA is available, so the TRBD1 call from TCRdb remains unchecked. This CDR3 is built from 14 residues. CDR3 sequence: CASSLVSQGDEQYF.

The chain employs TRBV28 and TRBJ2-3; the D call from TCRdb, TRBD2, cannot be confirmed without DNA. The CDR3 extends over 18 amino acids. From germline, CDR1 is MDHEN and CDR2 SYDVKM. Here the CDR3 reads CASSFDLGTSGRTDTQYF.

This chain connects TRBV30 to TRBJ2-2. Germline V gene lookup returns CDR1 GTSNPN and CDR2 SVGIG (reference sequence). The CDR3 sequence is 12 residues long. CDR3 residues: CAGVKETGELFF.

The J gene is TRBJ2-1, the V gene TRBV4-3; TCRdb's assignment of TRBD1 cannot be checked, as there is no DNA. The V gene's germline CDR1 is LGHNA and CDR2 YSLEER. The CDR3 totals 15 residues. Here the CDR3 reads CASSQLDGAGNEQFF.

The chain links TRBV5-5 to TRBJ2-1; TCRdb proposes TRBD1, but this gene call is untestable without DNA. This CDR3 has 16 residues. The germline V gene has CDR1 SGHKS and CDR2 YYEKEE (reference sequence). CDR3: CASSSPNRGRWDEQFF.

The chain combines TRBV5-6 with TRBJ2-7. The V gene's germline CDR1 is SGHDT and CDR2 YYEEEE. The CDR3 totals 14 residues. CDR3 sequence: CASSLMALTYEQYF.

The rearrangement joins TRBV20-1 to TRBJ2-3; TCRdb names TRBD1, which stays unverified in the absence of DNA. This CDR3 spans 16 amino acids. Germline CDR1 and CDR2: DFQATT and SNEGSKA (reference sequence). CDR3 region: CSARDPDREVTDTQYF.

The V and J genes are TRBV9 and TRBJ2-3; TCRdb indicates TRBD2, and absent DNA this call remains unverified. Germline CDR1 reads SGDLS; CDR2 reads YYNGEE. There are 16 residues in the CDR3. The CDR3 is CASSGGLAGFTDTQYF.

The chain carries TRBV6-6 and TRBJ2-1; the TCRdb D gene call, TRBD1, has no DNA to confirm it. From germline, CDR1 is MNHNY and CDR2 SVGAGI (reference sequence). There are 17 residues in the CDR3. This CDR3 reads CASSYSPGASSYNEQFF.

The chain's CDR3 is CASSKVPGATEAFF. This chain links TRBV21-1 with TRBJ1-1; TCRdb selects TRBD1, and the lack of DNA leaves this call unchecked. TRBV21-1 is a pseudogene segment. The CDR3 extends over 14 amino acids.

V and J are TRBV29-1 and TRBJ1-2; TCRdb returns TRBD1, unconfirmable since there is no DNA. The CDR3 consists of 13 residues. CDR1 and CDR2 (germline): SQVTM, ANQGSEA. CDR3 in amino acids: CSDRTGNHYGYTF. Complete variable domain (other parts from reference TRBV29-1 and TRBJ1-2): SAVISQKPSRDICQRGTSLTIQCQVDSQVTMMFWYRQQPGQSLTLIATANQGSEATYESGFVIDKFPISRPNLTFSTLTVSNMSPEDSSIYLCSDRTGNHYGYTFGSGTRLTVV.

The chain has TRBV5-6 and TRBJ2-2. CDR1 is SGHDT, CDR2 YYEEEE, per germline. The CDR3 is made up of 13 amino acids. The CDR3 here is CASSLVGAGELFF.

The chain has TRBV29-1 and TRBJ2-5; TCRdb reports TRBD1, a call that lacks DNA to check it against. Looked up from germline, CDR1 is SQVTM and CDR2 is ANQGSEA. This CDR3 contains 13 residues. CDR3 protein: CSVEGRVQETQYF. Variable domain in full (rest from reference TRBV29-1 and TRBJ2-5): SAVISQKPSRDICQRGTSLTIQCQVDSQVTMMFWYRQQPGQSLTLIATANQGSEATYESGFVIDKFPISRPNLTFSTLTVSNMSPEDSSIYLCSVEGRVQETQYFGPGTRLLVL.

The chain carries TRBV12-3 or TRBV12-4 and TRBJ1-4; as DNA is missing, the TRBD1 call by TCRdb cannot be tested. CDR3 size: 20 residues. The CDR3: CASSLLPGQDSTPTNEKLFF.

The rearrangement links TRBV5-5 to TRBJ2-5; lacking DNA, the TRBD1 call made by TCRdb goes unchecked. The CDR3 length is 16 residues. Germline V gives CDR1 SGHKS, CDR2 YYEKEE (reference sequence). The CDR3: CASSSPGQGLQETQYF.

The genes are TRBV12-3 or TRBV12-4 and TRBJ2-5; the D call from TCRdb, TRBD1, cannot be confirmed without DNA. The CDR3 spans 17 residues. The CDR3 sequence is CASSLARGTGGEETQYF.

This rearrangement joins TRBV6-5 to TRBJ1-1; with no DNA, the TCRdb D assignment of TRBD1 cannot be verified. Germline CDR1 is MNHEY and CDR2 is SVGAGI. There are 15 residues in the CDR3. The CDR3 loop reads CASSYTGGKNTEAFF.

This sequence joins TRBV5-4 and TRBJ2-7. Germline CDR1 and CDR2: SGHNT and YYREEE (reference sequence). The CDR3 is 15 residues long. This chain's CDR3 is CASSLAAGSSYEQYF.

The rearrangement links TRBV27 to TRBJ2-1. CDR1 MNHEY and CDR2 SMNVEV come from the germline V gene (reference sequence). The CDR3 has 14 residues. CDR3 amino acids: CASSLFGRYNEQFF.